This T cell receptor (beta chain) was sequenced during a study of blood T cell repertoires in COVID-19. Some clones are missing from TCRdb's copy, which holds only in-frame ones; the method was immunoSEQ multiplex PCR. The table has approximately 97,000 clones, 75% to 90% seen once. Germline values: CDR1 LNHDA, CDR2 SQIVND (reference sequence). This CDR3 is built from 14 residues. V was clipped by 0 bases and J by 0 bases, with 3 bases between them. The chain employs TRBV19 and TRBJ1-5, with D hard to call. The source of this sequence is a woman over 75 with acute or convalescent COVID-19. Sequencing was done on a sample of peripheral blood. CDR3 sequence: CASSIEYSNQPQHF. CDR3 DNA: TGTGCCAGTAGTATAGAGTATAGCAATCAGCCCCAGCATTTT.